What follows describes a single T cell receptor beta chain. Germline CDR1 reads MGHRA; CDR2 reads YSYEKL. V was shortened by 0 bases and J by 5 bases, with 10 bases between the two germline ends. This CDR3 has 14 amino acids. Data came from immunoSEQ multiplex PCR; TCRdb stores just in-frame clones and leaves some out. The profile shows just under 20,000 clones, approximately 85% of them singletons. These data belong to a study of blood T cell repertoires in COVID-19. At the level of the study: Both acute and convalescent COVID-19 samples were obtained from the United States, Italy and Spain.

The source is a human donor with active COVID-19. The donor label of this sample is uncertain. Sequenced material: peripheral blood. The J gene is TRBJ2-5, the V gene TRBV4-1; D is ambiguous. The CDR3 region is CASSQETLGETQYF. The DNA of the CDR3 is TGCGCCAGCAGCCAAGAAACCCTCGGGGAGACCCAGTACTTC.